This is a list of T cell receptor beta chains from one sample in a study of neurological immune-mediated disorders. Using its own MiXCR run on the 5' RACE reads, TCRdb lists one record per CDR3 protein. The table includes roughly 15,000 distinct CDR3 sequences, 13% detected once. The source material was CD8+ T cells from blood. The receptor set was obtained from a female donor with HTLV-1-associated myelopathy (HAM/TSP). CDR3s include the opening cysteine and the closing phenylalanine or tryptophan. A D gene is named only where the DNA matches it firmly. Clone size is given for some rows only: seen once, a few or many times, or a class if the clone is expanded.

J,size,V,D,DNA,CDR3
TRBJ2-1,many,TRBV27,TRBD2,TGTGCCAGCAGTTCATCGGGACTAGCGGGAGAGGAGCAGTTCTTC,CASSSSGLAGEEQFF
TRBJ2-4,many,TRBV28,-,TGTGCCAGCAGTTCCCTATTATCCCTAGCCAAAAACATTCAGTACTTC,CASSSLLSLAKNIQYF
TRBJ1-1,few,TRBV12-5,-,TGTGCTAGTGATAAGCGGCAGAACACTGAAGCTTTCTTT,CASDKRQNTEAFF
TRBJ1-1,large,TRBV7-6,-,TGTGCCAGCACCAAAACATTCGGGGGGGGTTTCGACACTGAAGCTTTCTTT,CASTKTFGGGFDTEAFF
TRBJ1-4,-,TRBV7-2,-,TGTGCCAGCAGCTCAGACGGACGGTTCCTATGGGAAAAACTGTTTTTT,CASSSDGRFLWEKLFF
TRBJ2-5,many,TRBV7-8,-,TGTGCCAGCAGCCCTCGGAGGGTGGAGACCCAGTACTTC,CASSPRRVETQYF
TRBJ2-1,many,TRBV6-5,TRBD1,TGTGCCAGCGGGACAGGGCCTTACAATGAGCAGTTCTTC,CASGTGPYNEQFF
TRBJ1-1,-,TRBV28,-,TGTGCCAACATCCAAGTAGGGAACACTGAAGCTTTCTTT,CANIQVGNTEAFF
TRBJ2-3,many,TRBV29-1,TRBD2,TGCAGCGTGGTAGGGACTAGCGGGAGCGCAGATACGCAGTATTTT,CSVVGTSGSADTQYF
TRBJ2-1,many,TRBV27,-,TGTGCCAGCAGTTTTGGTCTAGGCTCTGACAATGAGCAGTTCTTC,CASSFGLGSDNEQFF
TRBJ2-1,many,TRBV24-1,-,TGTGCCACCAGTGATTTGGCGGCATACAATGAGCAGTTCTTC,CATSDLAAYNEQFF
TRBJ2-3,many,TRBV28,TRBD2,TGTGCCACCTCGATTACCCTAGCGGGGGCACCCACAGATACGCAGTATTTT,CATSITLAGAPTDTQYF
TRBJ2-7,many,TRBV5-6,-,TGTGCCAGCAGTAGAGACAAGTACTACGAGCAGTACTTC,CASSRDKYYEQYF
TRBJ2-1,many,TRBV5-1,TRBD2,TGCGCCAGCAGCAATAGCGGGATTCGGAACAATGAGCAGTTCTTC,CASSNSGIRNNEQFF
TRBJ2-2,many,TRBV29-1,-,TGCAGCGTTGCTGGGTTCACCGGGGAGCTGTTTTTT,CSVAGFTGELFF
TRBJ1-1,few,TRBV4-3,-,TGCGCCAGCAGCCAAGATAGAAGACTAGGGAGGACTGAAGCTTTCTTT,CASSQDRRLGRTEAFF
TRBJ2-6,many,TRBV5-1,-,TGCGCCAGCAGCTTGACGGGACCTCTGGCTGGGGCCAACGTCCTGACTTTC,CASSLTGPLAGANVLTF
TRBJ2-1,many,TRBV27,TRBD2,TGTGCCAGCAGTTTAGCGGGAGATGGTTACAATGAGCAGTTCTTC,CASSLAGDGYNEQFF
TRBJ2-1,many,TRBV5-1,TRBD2,TGCGCCAGCAGCCTGGTTGGAGCGGGAACGGTGATCGCCCTTAATGAGCAGTTCTTC,CASSLVGAGTVIALNEQFF
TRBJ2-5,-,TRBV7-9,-,TGTGCCAGCAGCGAGTATACCGCTGCCCTCCAAGAGACCCAGTACTTC,CASSEYTAALQETQYF
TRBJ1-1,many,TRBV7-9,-,TGTGCCAGCAGGTTCCCAGGGGTGAACACTGAAGCTTTCTTT,CASRFPGVNTEAFF
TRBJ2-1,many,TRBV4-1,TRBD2,TGCGCCAGCAGCCAAGATTCCCGGGGGGGGGGCTACAATGAGCAGTTCTTC,CASSQDSRGGGYNEQFF
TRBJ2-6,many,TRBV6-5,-,TGTGCCAGCAGTTCCGGGACACCTGTCTCTGGGGCCAACGTCCTGACTTTC,CASSSGTPVSGANVLTF
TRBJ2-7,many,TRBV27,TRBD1,TGTGCCAGCAGTTTAAACCCCGGGACAGCCAGCTCCTACGAGCAGTACTTC,CASSLNPGTASSYEQYF
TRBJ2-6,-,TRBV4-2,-,TGTGCCAGCAGCCAAGACTCCAACGTCCTGACTTTC,CASSQDSNVLTF
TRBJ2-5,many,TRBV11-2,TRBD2,TGTGCCAGCAGCCCGGGACTAGCTGAGACCCAGTACTTC,CASSPGLAETQYF
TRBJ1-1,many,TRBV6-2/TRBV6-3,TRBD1,TGTGCCAGCAGGAAGACAGGGGAAGCTTTCTTT,CASRKTGEAFF
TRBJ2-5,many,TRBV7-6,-,TGTGCCAGCAGCTTGCGGACTGCCCGCACCGAGACCCAGTACTTC,CASSLRTARTETQYF
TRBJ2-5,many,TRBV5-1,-,TGCGCCAGCAGCTTGGGAGCGCGGCAAGAGACCCAGTACTTC,CASSLGARQETQYF
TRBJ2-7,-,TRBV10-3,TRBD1,TGTGCCACCAAATCGCCGGGACAGGGCTTTGTCGGCCGCGAGCAGTACTTC,CATKSPGQGFVGREQYF
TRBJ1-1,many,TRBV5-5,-,TGTGCCAGCAGCTTTAGAACGATGAACACTGAAGCTTTCTTT,CASSFRTMNTEAFF
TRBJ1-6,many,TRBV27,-,TGTGCCAGCAGTCACAGGGTTTATTCACCCCTCCACTTT,CASSHRVYSPLHF
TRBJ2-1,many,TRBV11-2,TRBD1,TGTGCCAGCAGCTTTTACAGGGGAGTGAATGAGCAGTTCTTC,CASSFYRGVNEQFF
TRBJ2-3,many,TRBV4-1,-,TGCGCCAGCAGCCCGCGAGCAACTAGCACAGATACGCAGTATTTT,CASSPRATSTDTQYF
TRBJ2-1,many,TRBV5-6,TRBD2,TGTGCCAGTACTAGCGGGAGTGGAAGGTGGAATGAGCAGTTCTTC,CASTSGSGRWNEQFF
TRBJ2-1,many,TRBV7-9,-,TGTGCCAGCAGCTTGCTAGCGGAGCAGTTCTTC,CASSLLAEQFF